This passage covers 24 T cell receptor beta chains from one sample sequenced in a study of cytomegalovirus exposure and HLA in healthy donors. This PCR relied on a set of 60 Vbeta primers and 13 Jbeta primers. The assay was immunoSEQ multiplex PCR, and TCRdb's table has in-frame clones only and misses some. The repertoire holds 130,000 to 150,000 clones, with almost 80% as singletons. Specimen: PBMCs. These receptors were obtained from a man younger than 35 in good health and CMV-seronegative.

The count of this clone is one. The chain links TRBV4-3 to TRBJ1-5, with TRBD1 as a possible D gene (6 bases). Germline lookup yields CDR1 LGHNA and CDR2 YSLEER. This CDR3 comprises 13 residues. V was pared by 2 bases and J by 4 bases, with 6 bases between. Written as DNA, the CDR3 is TGCGCCAGCAGCCAAACAGGGAATCAGCCCCAGCATTTT. Protein product: CASSQTGNQPQHF.

This clone was found once. The chain employs TRBV5-1 and TRBJ2-5; weak D call: TRBD1 (6 bases). Germline assignment: CDR1 SGHRS and CDR2 YFSETQ. The CDR3 covers 15 residues. V dropped 0 bases and J dropped 5 bases, with 14 bases sitting between them. CDR3 region: CASSLGRGMWETQYF. The CDR3, as DNA: TGCGCCAGCAGCTTGGGAAGGGGGATGTGGGAGACCCAGTACTTC.

This clone has only a few counts. This chain joins TRBV6-6 and TRBJ2-2; D call uncertain. Trimming pared 7 bases from V and 6 bases from J, leaving 12 bases between. This CDR3 is built from 13 residues. Germline lookup yields CDR1 MNHNY and CDR2 SVGAGI (reference sequence). CDR3 residues: CASNSLTPGELFF. CDR3 DNA: TGTGCCAGCAACAGCTTGACACCCGGGGAGCTGTTTTTT.

The chain combines TRBV6-1 with TRBJ2-7; 9 nucleotides match TRBD1. This CDR3 spans 14 amino acids. The junction had 4 bases not matched to a gene; V was cut back by 5 bases and J by 2 bases. The germline gives CDR1 MNHNS, CDR2 SASEGT. The CDR3 loop is CASSHRDRAYEQYF. In DNA, the CDR3 is TGTGCCAGCAGTCACCGGGACAGGGCCTACGAGCAGTACTTC.

The rearrangement joins TRBV29-1 to TRBJ1-2, with D possibly being TRBD1 (5 bases). Germline-derived CDR1 and CDR2 are SQVTM and ANQGSEA. The CDR3 consists of 10 residues. V lost 7 bases and J lost 6, with 9 bases in between. DNA for the CDR3: TGCAGCGGTTGGGGGGATGGCTACACCTTC. It specifies CSGWGDGYTF.

The chain has TRBV15 and TRBJ1-1, with TRBD1 matching 8 bases. The CDR3 runs to 13 residues. Germline V lookup: CDR1 LNHNV, CDR2 YYDKDF (reference sequence). Unmatched junction bases numbered 5, after V lost 8 bases and J lost 3 bases. The CDR3 region is CATRQGRDTEAFF. For the CDR3, the DNA is TGTGCCACCCGACAGGGGAGGGACACTGAAGCTTTCTTT.

The chain carries TRBV7-2 and TRBJ1-2, with TRBD1 as a possible D gene (6 bases). V was pared by 5 bases and J by 5 bases, with 9 bases between. CDR1 and CDR2 (germline): SGHTA, FQGNSA. This CDR3 has 12 amino acids. CDR3 sequence: CASSEDRYGYTF. DNA of the CDR3: TGTGCCAGCAGCGAGGACAGATATGGCTACACCTTC.

The chain has TRBV30 and TRBJ1-1, with TRBD1 as a possible D gene (6 bases). This CDR3 comprises 15 residues. V gave up 1 base and J gave up 0 bases, with 12 bases separating them. The germline CDR1 and CDR2 sequences are GTSNPN and SVGIG (reference sequence). CDR3 nucleotide sequence: TGTGCCTGGAGTGAAGGGACACGCCTGAACACTGAAGCTTTCTTT. It yields the protein CAWSEGTRLNTEAFF. Based on the CDR3 plus reference TRBV30 and TRBJ1-1, the full variable domain is SQTIHQWPATLVQPVGSPLSLECTVEGTSNPNLYWYRQAAGRGLQLLFYSVGIGQISSEVPQNLSASRPQDRQFILSSKKLLLSDSGFYLCAWSEGTRLNTEAFFGQGTRLTVV.

This clone was observed a few times. The chain uses TRBV27 and TRBJ2-7, with a possible D match to TRBD2 (6 bases). In germline, CDR1 is MNHEY, CDR2 SMNVEV (reference sequence). The CDR3 runs 16 residues. V lost 5 bases to trimming and J lost 3 bases, with 20 bases between them. The CDR3: CASSPAFLEDYYEQYF. The CDR3 DNA is TGTGCCAGCAGTCCCGCCTTCTTGGAGGACTACTACGAGCAGTACTTC.

The table lists this clone with a few counts. CDR3 sequence (DNA): TGCGCCAGCAGCCTGGACAGGGCACTGGGCACTGAAGCTTTCTTT. It translates to CASSLDRALGTEAFF. The rearrangement joins TRBV4-3 to TRBJ1-1; TRBD1 agrees at 8 bases. Germline lookup yields CDR1 LGHNA and CDR2 YSLEER. The CDR3 has 15 residues. V gave up 4 bases and J gave up 4 bases; unmatched junction bases: 8.

This clone was counted a few times. The gene calls are TRBV5-1 and TRBJ1-1; D unclear. The CDR3 runs 14 residues. Germline loops: CDR1 SGHRS, CDR2 YFSETQ. V lost 0 bases, J lost 0 bases, and 6 bases lay in between. The CDR3 nucleotides read TGCGCCAGCAGCTTGGGACACTTGAACACTGAAGCTTTCTTT. It codes for CASSLGHLNTEAFF.

The J gene is TRBJ2-5, the V gene TRBV30, with 8 bases lining up with TRBD2. The junction had 10 bases not matched to a gene; V was cut back by 5 bases and J by 5 bases. This CDR3 contains 14 residues. The germline CDR1 and CDR2 sequences are GTSNPN and SVGIG (reference sequence). The CDR3: CAWALTSVMETQYF. The CDR3 region has the DNA TGTGCCTGGGCTCTGACTAGCGTTATGGAGACCCAGTACTTC.

This chain uses TRBV4-3 with TRBJ2-5, with D unresolved. The CDR3 loop spans 13 amino acids. The V gene lost 0 bases and the J gene lost 6 bases, with 8 bases spanning the gap. Germline CDR1 is LGHNA and CDR2 is YSLEER. CDR3 sequence (DNA): TGCGCCAGCAGCCAAGATAGGCGGCAGACCCAGTACTTC. Protein: CASSQDRRQTQYF.

A few counts support this clone. The sample has other DNA sequences that encode this CDR3 too. V is TRBV18 and J is TRBJ1-5; D call uncertain. The length of the CDR3 is 12 residues. Germline V gene sequence: CDR1 KGHSH, CDR2 LQKENI. The V and J ends lost 0 bases and 6 bases respectively, with 3 bases between them. CDR3 nucleotides: TGTGCCAGCTCACCACCCGGTCAGCCCCAGCATTTT. Protein sequence: CASSPPGQPQHF.

The chain recombines TRBV7-9 with TRBJ2-3; D may be TRBD2 (5 bases). The CDR3 is 15 amino acids. In germline, CDR1 is SEHNR, CDR2 FQNEAQ (reference sequence). V lost 1 base to trimming and J lost 14 bases, with 22 bases between them. CDR3 DNA sequence: TGTGCCAGCAGCTTAGACAGCGGAAAAGTCCCCCAGTGGTATTTT. Translating it yields CASSLDSGKVPQWYF.

This clone was recorded a few times. Other DNA sequences within the sample encode an identical CDR3. J is TRBJ1-2 and V is TRBV30; weak D call: TRBD1 (6 bases). This CDR3 has 12 residues. V gave up 1 base and J gave up 4 bases, with 7 bases separating them. Per the germline V gene, CDR1 is GTSNPN and CDR2 is SVGIG (reference sequence). The CDR3 spells CAWSGDTYGYTF. The CDR3 DNA sequence: TGTGCCTGGAGTGGGGACACCTATGGCTACACCTTC. Together with reference TRBV30 and TRBJ1-2, the CDR3 gives the full variable domain: SQTIHQWPATLVQPVGSPLSLECTVEGTSNPNLYWYRQAAGRGLQLLFYSVGIGQISSEVPQNLSASRPQDRQFILSSKKLLLSDSGFYLCAWSGDTYGYTFGSGTRLTVV.

There are a few counts of this clone. This rearrangement joins TRBV6-1 to TRBJ2-4; D is perhaps TRBD1 (5 bases). V was trimmed by 2 bases and J by 6 bases, leaving 14 bases between them. The germline V gene encodes CDR1 MNHNS and CDR2 SASEGT. The length of the CDR3 is 15 residues. This chain's CDR3 is CASSELGRGLNIQYF. CDR3 nucleotide sequence: TGTGCCAGCAGTGAATTGGGAAGGGGATTAAACATTCAGTACTTC.

This CDR3 is CASSQGFSQYF. The CDR3 coding sequence is TGTGCCAGCAGCCAAGGGTTTAGCCAGTACTTC. The chain links TRBV4-2 to TRBJ2-7; the D is unclear. The CDR3 extends over 11 amino acids. Germline V lookup: CDR1 LGHNA, CDR2 YNFKEQ. The ends were cut back, 1 base at V and 10 bases at J, with 8 bases in the middle.

This clone has a count of ten or more. This sequence joins TRBV4-2 and TRBJ2-7; D is possibly TRBD1 (6 bases). The CDR3 covers 14 residues. The germline V gene has CDR1 LGHNA and CDR2 YNFKEQ. V shed 0 bases and J shed 2 bases, with 8 bases lying between them. The CDR3 bases are TGTGCCAGCAGCCAAGAATGGGACACCTACGAGCAGTACTTC. The encoded protein is CASSQEWDTYEQYF.

The V call is TRBV6-6, the J call TRBJ2-5; the match to TRBD2 covers 7 bases. V was clipped by 6 bases and J by 1 base; unmatched bases: 5. Germline loops: CDR1 MNHNY, CDR2 SVGAGI (reference sequence). There are 14 residues in the CDR3. CDR3 sequence reads: CASSQGLSQETQYF. The CDR3 DNA sequence: TGTGCCAGCAGCCAGGGACTAAGCCAAGAGACCCAGTACTTC.

This clone was seen only once. The chain has TRBV11-1 and TRBJ2-5, with D maybe TRBD2 (6 bases). CDR1 is SGHAT, CDR2 FQDESV, per germline (reference sequence). This CDR3 comprises 15 residues. Between the trimmed V and J ends, which lost 1 base and 4 bases, there was a span of 13 bases. This CDR3 is CASSLGGGAPETQYF. The CDR3 DNA sequence: TGTGCCAGCAGCTTAGGAGGAGGGGCCCCAGAGACCCAGTACTTC.

This chain uses TRBV19 with TRBJ1-1; D is unresolved. Germline V gene lookup returns CDR1 LNHDA and CDR2 SQIVND (reference sequence). This CDR3 spans 13 amino acids. The V gene lost 5 bases and the J gene lost 7 bases, with 14 bases spanning the gap. In nucleotides, the CDR3 is TGTGCCAGTAGTCTATCACAGTCCGTTGAAGCTTTCTTT. It specifies CASSLSQSVEAFF.

The J gene is TRBJ1-5, the V gene TRBV7-9; 9 bases agree with TRBD1. The CDR3 length is 14 residues. The V segment lost 4 bases and the J segment 7 bases; nucleotides outside the gene matches: 5. From germline, CDR1 is SEHNR and CDR2 FQNEAQ (reference sequence). The CDR3 is CASSSGTGWQPQHF. In DNA, the CDR3 is TGTGCCAGCAGCTCCGGGACAGGGTGGCAGCCCCAGCATTTT.

The chain recombines TRBV18 with TRBJ1-6; D is uncertain. The CDR3 sequence is 16 residues long. Trimming took off 8 bases at V and 0 bases at J, with 14 bases between the two ends. Germline V gene lookup returns CDR1 KGHSH and CDR2 LQKENI. The CDR3 sequence: CASRPLGSSYNSPLHF. The DNA for the CDR3 is TGTGCCAGCCGACCGTTGGGGAGCTCCTATAATTCACCCCTCCACTTT.